A single sample gave rise to the 18 T cell receptor beta chains below, sequenced in a study of yellow fever vaccine responses in identical twins. Using its own MiXCR run on the RT-PCR reads, TCRdb lists one record per CDR3 protein. The sample carries 2,200 or so distinct CDR3 sequences, 82% recorded once. The sample in question was T cells from blood (PBMCs), unsorted or a sorted subset (not recorded which), obtained before or after yellow fever vaccination (not recorded which). These TCRs come from a woman in her late teens or twenties who received the yellow fever vaccine.

The V and J genes are TRBV29-1 and TRBJ2-7; 9 bases line up with TRBD1. The CDR3 length is 12 residues. Germline CDR1 SQVTM, CDR2 ANQGSEA. The junction had 2 bases not matched to a gene; V was cut back by 6 bases and J by 2 bases. The CDR3 here is CSVGTGTYEQYF. The CDR3 DNA is TGCAGCGTGGGGACAGGGACCTACGAGCAGTACTTC.

This chain joins TRBV29-1 and TRBJ2-2; D might be TRBD1 (5 bases). Germline V lookup: CDR1 SQVTM, CDR2 ANQGSEA. This CDR3 has 13 residues. V lost 3 bases and J lost 5, with 10 bases in between. CDR3 loop: CSVDGTGTGELFF. In DNA, the CDR3 is TGCAGCGTTGATGGAACAGGAACCGGGGAGCTGTTTTTT.

The chain is built from TRBV2 and TRBJ1-6; the D gene is possibly TRBD1 (5 bases). The CDR3 has 13 amino acids. Looked up from germline, CDR1 is SNHLY and CDR2 is FYNNEI. V dropped 7 bases and J dropped 10 bases, with 14 bases sitting between them. CDR3 loop: CASKGYGTSPLHF. Here the CDR3 DNA reads TGTGCCAGCAAAGGGTACGGGACCTCACCCCTCCACTTT.

The chain is built from TRBV23-1 and TRBJ1-4, with 10 bases lining up with TRBD1. TRBV23-1 is marked as an open reading frame, function uncertain. The V segment lost 3 bases and the J segment 7 bases; nucleotides outside the gene matches: 5. CDR3 size: 15 residues. CDR3 nucleotide sequence: TGCGCCAGCAGTCAGCGGGACAGGGGAAGTGAAAAACTGTTTTTT. It encodes CASSQRDRGSEKLFF.

The gene calls are TRBV9 and TRBJ2-5, with no clear D. V gave up 4 bases and J gave up 3 bases, with 13 bases separating them. Germline loops: CDR1 SGDLS, CDR2 YYNGEE. CDR3 size: 14 residues. CDR3 protein: CASSMDGEEETQYF. CDR3 nucleotides: TGTGCCAGCAGCATGGACGGTGAAGAAGAGACCCAGTACTTC.

V usage is TRBV18 and J usage is TRBJ2-5; 10 positions agree with TRBD1. V shed 4 bases, J shed 1 base, and the junction held 9 bases outside the gene matches. The CDR3 sequence is 17 residues long. CDR1 and CDR2 (germline): KGHSH, LQKENI. Here the CDR3 reads CASSLRQGATSQETQYF. The CDR3 DNA sequence: TGTGCCAGCTCACTACGACAGGGGGCGACTAGCCAAGAGACCCAGTACTTC.

CDR3 DNA sequence: TGTGCCAGCAGCTTAGCGGTGGGGAGCTACAATGAGCAGTTCTTC. This translates into CASSLAVGSYNEQFF. The rearrangement joins TRBV7-2 to TRBJ2-1, with D possibly matching TRBD2 (5 bases). V shed 0 bases and J shed 3 bases, with 9 bases lying between them. This CDR3 region has 15 residues. Per germline, CDR1 SGHTA and CDR2 FQGNSA.

The gene calls are TRBV29-1 and TRBJ2-7; maybe TRBD2 (7 bases). This CDR3 region has 13 residues. The V end lost 6 bases, the J end lost 1 base, and 13 bases lay between the germline ends. From germline, CDR1 is SQVTM and CDR2 ANQGSEA. The CDR3 nucleotides read TGCAGCGTACGGGGGGCCGAATCCTACGAGCAGTACTTC. The encoded protein is CSVRGAESYEQYF.

V usage is TRBV28 and J usage is TRBJ2-7; D is uncertain. V shed 3 bases and J shed 2 bases, with 11 bases lying between them. CDR1 and CDR2 from the germline V gene are MDHEN and SYDVKM. The CDR3 is 14 amino acids. Here the CDR3 reads CASSFVWSPYEQYV. The CDR3, as DNA: TGTGCCAGCAGTTTCGTGTGGAGTCCCTACGAGCAGTACGTC.

This chain links TRBV11-2 with TRBJ2-6; perhaps TRBD1 as D (6 bases). Trimming pared 4 bases from V and 1 base from J, leaving 8 bases between. Germline values: CDR1 SGHAT, CDR2 FQNNGV. CDR3 size: 15 residues. The CDR3 region has the DNA TGTGCCAGCAGCTCCAGGGGTTCTGGGGCCAACGTCCTGACTTTC. It codes for CASSSRGSGANVLTF.

The CDR3 DNA is TGTGCCAGCAGTCCAAGCACAGATACGCAGTATTTT. Translated, it gives CASSPSTDTQYF. V usage is TRBV27 and J usage is TRBJ2-3; D not resolved. V lost 5 bases and J lost 0, with 3 bases in between. The CDR3 consists of 12 residues. Per germline, CDR1 MNHEY and CDR2 SMNVEV (reference sequence).

V gene TRBV7-9 combines with J gene TRBJ2-1; a possible D gene is TRBD1 (5 bases). With 4 bases removed from V and 8 bases from J, the gap between germline ends came to 18 bases. The CDR3 runs 15 residues. The germline V gene encodes CDR1 SEHNR and CDR2 FQNEAQ (reference sequence). CDR3: CASSSPRAQPHEQFF. The CDR3 nucleotides are TGTGCCAGCAGCTCCCCCAGGGCCCAACCCCATGAGCAGTTCTTC.

This chain links TRBV15 with TRBJ1-1; a weak D match, TRBD1 (6 bases). Germline V gene data show CDR1 as LNHNV and CDR2 as YYDKDF (reference sequence). The CDR3 consists of 14 residues. Trimming shortened V by 4 bases and J by 1 base, and 10 bases separated the two germline ends. The CDR3 region has the DNA TGTGCCACCAGCAAGTCACAGGGGAACACTGAAGCTTTCTTT. Its protein product is CATSKSQGNTEAFF.

The CDR3 bases are TGTGCCAGCAGCTTCCCAGTCGGCAGGGGGAACACTGAAGCTTTCTTT. Amino acid sequence: CASSFPVGRGNTEAFF. This rearrangement joins TRBV7-9 to TRBJ1-1, with D tentatively TRBD1 (6 bases). Looked up from germline, CDR1 is SEHNR and CDR2 is FQNEAQ (reference sequence). Trimming pared 3 bases from V and 1 base from J, leaving 15 bases between. The CDR3 is made up of 16 amino acids.

The gene calls are TRBV29-1 and TRBJ2-7; 10 bases line up with TRBD1. Germline V gene lookup returns CDR1 SQVTM and CDR2 ANQGSEA. Trimming cost V 7 bases and J 3 bases; bases outside gene matches: 6. This CDR3 has 13 residues. The CDR3 protein is CSAGTGENYEQYV. In DNA, the CDR3 is TGCAGCGCAGGGACAGGGGAAAACTACGAGCAGTACGTC.

The gene calls are TRBV10-3 and TRBJ1-1; TRBD1 might be the D (5 bases). This CDR3 region has 14 residues. V was trimmed by 2 bases and J by 1 base, leaving 8 bases between them. Germline CDR1 is ENHRY and CDR2 is SYGVKD. CDR3 in amino acids: CAISEEGANTEAFF. The CDR3 bases are TGTGCCATCAGTGAGGAAGGGGCGAACACTGAAGCTTTCTTT.

This clonotype showed up just a few times. The chain recombines TRBV4-1 with TRBJ1-5; 7 nucleotides agree with TRBD1. The CDR3 spans 16 residues. The V segment lost 0 bases and the J segment 6 bases; nucleotides outside the gene matches: 8. Per the germline V gene, CDR1 is MGHRA and CDR2 is YSYEKL. In DNA form, the CDR3 reads TGCGCCAGCAGCCAAGATGACAGGGTCCTAGGTCAGCCCCAGCATTTT. It codes for CASSQDDRVLGQPQHF.

This clonotype appeared a few times. The chain joins TRBV4-1 to TRBJ1-2; 7 bases are a match to TRBD1. Germline V gene lookup returns CDR1 MGHRA and CDR2 YSYEKL. The CDR3 spans 15 residues. V gave up 1 base and J gave up 7 bases; unmatched junction bases: 9. The CDR3 reads CASSQGGQERFGYTF. In DNA, the CDR3 is TGCGCCAGCAGCCAAGGCGGACAGGAGCGGTTTGGCTACACCTTC.